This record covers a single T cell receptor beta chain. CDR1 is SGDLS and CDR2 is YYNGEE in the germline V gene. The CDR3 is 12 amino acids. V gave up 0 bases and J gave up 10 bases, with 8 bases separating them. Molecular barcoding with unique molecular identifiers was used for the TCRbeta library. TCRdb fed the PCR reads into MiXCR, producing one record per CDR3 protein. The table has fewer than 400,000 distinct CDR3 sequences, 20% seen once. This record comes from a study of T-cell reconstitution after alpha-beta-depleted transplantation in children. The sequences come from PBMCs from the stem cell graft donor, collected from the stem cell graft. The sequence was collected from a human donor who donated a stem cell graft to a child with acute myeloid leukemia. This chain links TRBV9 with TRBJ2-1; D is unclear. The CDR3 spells CASSVEIGEQFF. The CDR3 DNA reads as TGTGCCAGCAGCGTAGAAATAGGAGAGCAGTTCTTC. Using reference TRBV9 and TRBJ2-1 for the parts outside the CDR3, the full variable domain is DSGVTQTPKHLITATGQRVTLRCSPRSGDLSVYWYQQSLDQGLQFLIQYYNGEERAKGNILERFSAQQFPDLHSELNLSSLELGDSALYFCASSVEIGEQFFGPGTRLTVL.